Here is one TCR beta chain with its context. Participants had their cohort set by participant-reported clinical history. This specimen belongs to a study of blood T cell repertoires in COVID-19. Using immunoSEQ multiplex PCR, the repertoire was profiled, and TCRdb retains in-frame clones only, with some absent. The sample lists fewer than 250,000 clones, 80% to 90% seen once, with 3.8% in the top ten. The CDR3 sequence is 15 residues long. Per the germline V gene, CDR1 is SGHDT and CDR2 is YYEEEE. V lost 0 bases, J lost 3 bases, and 2 bases stayed unmatched. Sequencing was carried out using PBMCs or T cells enriched from blood (not recorded which). This sequence originates from a woman between 40 and 55 years old with acute COVID-19. J is TRBJ2-1 and V is TRBV5-6, with 8 bases aligning to TRBD1. DNA of the CDR3: TGTGCCAGCAGCTTGGCAGGGGGCTTCTACAATGAGCAGTTCTTC. It is translated as CASSLAGGFYNEQFF.